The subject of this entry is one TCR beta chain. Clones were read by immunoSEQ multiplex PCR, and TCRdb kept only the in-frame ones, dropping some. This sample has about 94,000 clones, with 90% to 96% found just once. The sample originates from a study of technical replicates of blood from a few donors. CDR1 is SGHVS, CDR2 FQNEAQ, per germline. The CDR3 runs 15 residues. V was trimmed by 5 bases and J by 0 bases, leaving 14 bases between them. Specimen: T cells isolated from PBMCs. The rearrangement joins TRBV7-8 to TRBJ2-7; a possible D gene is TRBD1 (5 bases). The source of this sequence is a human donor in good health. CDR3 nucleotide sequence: TGTGCCAGCAGCCGATCACGGACACCCTCCTACGAGCAGTACTTC. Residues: CASSRSRTPSYEQYF.